This T cell receptor beta chain was captured in a study of Graves' ophthalmopathy and Graves' hyperthyroidism. Findings of the study overall: The study's model predicted ophthalmopathy progression at roughly 64% sensitivity and 72% to 85% specificity.

V lost 4 bases, J lost 2 bases, and 12 bases lay in between. CDR3 size: 14 residues. Germline CDR1 reads LNHDA; CDR2 reads SQIVND (reference sequence). From RNA, the CDR3 regions of TCR beta chains were amplified and sequenced. HTBI-primed first-round RT-PCR preceded second-round multiplex PCR. TCRdb reprocessed the multiplex PCR reads with MiXCR, giving one entry per CDR3 protein. Of some 370,000 distinct CDR3 sequences listed, approximately 17% are singletons. This clonotype has at least ten counts. The antigen is unknown. V is TRBV19 and J is TRBJ2-7, with D maybe TRBD1 (5 bases). This clonotype originated in an adult woman with stable Graves' hyperthyroidism. Sequenced: peripheral blood. The CDR3 region is CASSRQLSPYEQYF. The DNA for the CDR3 is TGTGCCAGTAGTAGACAGCTTTCCCCCTACGAGCAGTACTTC.